This paragraph reports one T cell receptor (beta chain). The junction departs from germline at one end; a sequencing error may be responsible. These data come from a study of cytomegalovirus exposure and HLA in healthy donors. PCR amplification relied on 60 Vbeta primers (plus 13 Jbeta primers). Repertoires were generated with immunoSEQ multiplex PCR, while TCRdb's copy carries only in-frame clones and drops some. In the table there are about 200,000 clones, 60% to 85% of which are singletons. CDR1 is SEHNR, CDR2 FQNEAQ, per germline (reference sequence). The CDR3 loop spans 14 amino acids. The gene calls are TRBV7-9 and TRBJ2-2; 11 bases line up with TRBD1. The sequence derives from a middle-aged man in good health and CMV-seronegative. Specimen: PBMCs. For the CDR3, the DNA is TGTTCCAGCAGTTCGGACAGGGGGCCCGGGGAGCTGTTTTTT. Its translation: CSSSSDRGPGELFF. The variable domain in full, completed from reference TRBV7-9 and TRBJ2-2, reads DTGVSQNPRHKITKRGQNVTFRCDPISEHNRLYWYRQTLGQGPEFLTYFQNEAQLEKSRLLSDRFSAERPKGSFSTLEIQRTEQGDSAMYLCSSSSDRGPGELFFGEGSRLTVL.